The 10 T cell receptor beta chains below come from one sample, sequenced in a study of T cell clones after liver transplantation. Profiling relied on immunoSEQ multiplex PCR, and the TCRdb table lists in-frame clones only, not all of them. The sample carries tens of thousands of clones, around 78% recorded once. This specimen was CD4+ T cells from blood, taken at the 22-month timepoint. Receptors were obtained from a human patient who received a liver transplant. Part of the T cells may come from the graft donor.

CDR3 coding DNA: TGTGCCAGCAGCTTGCGGGGGAATCAGCCCCAGCATTTT. Translating gives CASSLRGNQPQHF. The chain uses TRBV5-8 and TRBJ1-5; TRBD1 might be the D (5 bases). Germline values: CDR1 SGHTS, CDR2 YDEGEE. The V gene lost 1 base and the J gene lost 4 bases, with 6 bases spanning the gap. The CDR3 totals 13 residues.

This rearrangement joins TRBV5-4 to TRBJ2-2; D gene unclear. In germline, CDR1 is SGHNT, CDR2 YYREEE (reference sequence). V was shortened by 0 bases and J by 4 bases, with 10 bases between the two germline ends. This CDR3 has 15 amino acids. CDR3: CASSLGSGPTGELFF. In DNA form, the CDR3 reads TGTGCCAGCAGCTTGGGATCTGGGCCCACCGGGGAGCTGTTTTTT.

The chain couples TRBV29-1 to TRBJ2-3; perhaps D is TRBD1 or TRBD2 (5 bases each). CDR1 is SQVTM and CDR2 is ANQGSEA in the germline V gene. Trimming pared 5 bases from V and 5 bases from J, leaving 14 bases between. CDR3 length: 13 amino acids. The CDR3 DNA is TGCAGCGTTTTTAGAGGGGCTAAAGATACGCAGTATTTT. Its translation: CSVFRGAKDTQYF.

CDR3 DNA: TGTGCCAGCAGTTACTCGATCAAGGGAACTGAAGCTTTCTTT. Translation: CASSYSIKGTEAFF. The chain joins TRBV6-5 to TRBJ1-1; no firm D call. This CDR3 spans 14 amino acids. Germline assignment: CDR1 MNHEY and CDR2 SVGAGI. V was trimmed by 0 bases and J by 5 bases, leaving 10 bases between them.

The chain has TRBV7-3 and TRBJ2-5, with 12 bases lining up with TRBD2. The CDR3 is 15 amino acids. Germline lookup yields CDR1 SGHTA and CDR2 FQGTGA. The V segment lost 5 bases and the J segment 4 bases; nucleotides outside the gene matches: 5. CDR3 coding DNA: TGTGCCAGCAGCGCTCTAGCGGGGGGGCGAGAGACCCAGTACTTC. This translates into CASSALAGGRETQYF.

The genes are TRBV6-6 and TRBJ1-5, with unresolved D. Trimming cost V 5 bases and J 0 bases, with 8 bases left between them. The CDR3 contains 14 residues. Germline V gene sequence: CDR1 MNHNY, CDR2 SVGAGI (reference sequence). CDR3 protein: CASSNSLSNQPQHF. DNA of the CDR3: TGTGCCAGCAGTAACAGCCTTAGCAATCAGCCCCAGCATTTT.

This rearrangement joins TRBV5-5 to TRBJ1-1, with D perhaps matching TRBD1 (5 bases). The CDR3 totals 15 residues. The V end was cut by 1 base, the J end by 4 bases, with 14 bases between. CDR1 and CDR2 from the germline V gene are SGHKS and YYEKEE (reference sequence). The CDR3 DNA reads as TGTGCCAGCAGCTTGCGCGGGGGATGGGTCACTGAAGCTTTCTTT. This gives the protein CASSLRGGWVTEAFF.

This clone was observed a single time. The J gene is TRBJ1-2, the V gene TRBV9, with no clear D. Germline V gene data show CDR1 as SGDLS and CDR2 as YYNGEE. The ends were cut back, 3 bases at V and 3 bases at J, with 9 bases in the middle. CDR3 length: 13 amino acids. The CDR3 sequence is CASSEGGHYGYTF. CDR3 coding DNA: TGTGCCAGCAGCGAGGGTGGGCACTATGGCTACACCTTC.

J is TRBJ1-1 and V is TRBV7-6, with D hard to call. CDR1 SGHVS and CDR2 FNYEAQ come from the germline V gene. V was trimmed by 1 base and J by 3 bases, leaving 9 bases between them. The CDR3 is 14 amino acids. Here the CDR3 reads CASSLGVRDTEAFF. In DNA, the CDR3 is TGTGCCAGCAGCTTAGGGGTAAGAGACACTGAAGCTTTCTTT. Full variable domain (outside the CDR3, taken from reference TRBV7-6 and TRBJ1-1): GAGVSQSPRYKVTKRGQDVALRCDPISGHVSLYWYRQALGQGPEFLTYFNYEAQQDKSGLPNDRFSAERPEGSISTLTIQRTEQRDSAMYRCASSLGVRDTEAFFGQGTRLTVV.

The rearrangement joins TRBV5-1 to TRBJ2-7, with D tentatively TRBD1 (5 bases). Trimming took 4 bases from V and 2 from J, leaving 10 bases between them. Germline V gives CDR1 SGHRS, CDR2 YFSETQ. The CDR3 loop spans 13 amino acids. The CDR3 sequence is CASSEQATYEQYF. CDR3 in DNA: TGCGCCAGCAGCGAACAGGCTACCTACGAGCAGTACTTC.